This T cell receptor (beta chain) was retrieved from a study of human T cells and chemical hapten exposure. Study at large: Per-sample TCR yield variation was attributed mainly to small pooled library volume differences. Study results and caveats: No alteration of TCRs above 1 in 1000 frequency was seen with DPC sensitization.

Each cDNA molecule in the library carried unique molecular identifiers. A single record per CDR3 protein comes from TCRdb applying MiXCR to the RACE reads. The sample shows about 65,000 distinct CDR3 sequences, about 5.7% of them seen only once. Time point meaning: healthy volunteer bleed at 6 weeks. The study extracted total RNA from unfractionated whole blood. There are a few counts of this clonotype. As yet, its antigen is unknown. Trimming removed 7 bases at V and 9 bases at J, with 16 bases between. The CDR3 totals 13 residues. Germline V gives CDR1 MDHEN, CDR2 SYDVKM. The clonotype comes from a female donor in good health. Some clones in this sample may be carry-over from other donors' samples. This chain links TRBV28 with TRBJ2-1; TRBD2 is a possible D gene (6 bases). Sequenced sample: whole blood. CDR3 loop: CASTLTSQGEQFF. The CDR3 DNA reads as TGTGCCAGCACCTTGACTAGTCAAGGTGAGCAGTTCTTC.